One T cell receptor beta chain is described in this entry. Original processing methods: Quantification of nucleated cells was approximated via reference gene primer amplification. Clones were read by immunoSEQ multiplex PCR, and TCRdb kept only the in-frame ones, dropping some. V and J calls and clone size follow that table, whereas D and trimming were derived from the DNA. The data hold fewer than 250,000 clones, with 83% observed a single time. Germline loops: CDR1 SEHNR, CDR2 FQNEAQ (reference sequence). This CDR3 is 16 amino acids long. V trimming: 5 bases; J trimming: 3 bases; junction bases outside the gene matches: 9. This sample is drawn from a study of blood T cell repertoires in COVID-19. Study-wide background: Sites in the United States, Italy and Spain provided acute and convalescent COVID-19 samples. In each case, the material was cDNA or gDNA derived from T cells, B-cell-depleted T cells, or PBMCs.

This TCR derives from a woman between 45 and 65 years old with acute or convalescent COVID-19. J is TRBJ1-2 and V is TRBV7-9; TRBD1 agrees at 10 bases. Sequenced: peripheral blood. The DNA of the CDR3 is TGTGCCAGCAGCGTACTCCGGGACAGGGGCGACTATGGCTACACCTTC. It specifies CASSVLRDRGDYGYTF.